The clone carrying this TCR beta chain was found many times. Its antigen is unidentified. Moderate-to-severe activity, CAS ≥3, NOSPECS ≥4 and a duration under 3 months were seen in donors with ophthalmopathy. Amplified TCR beta CDR3 regions were obtained using RNA transcripts as template. HTBI primers served in a first-round RT-PCR, which a second-round multiplex PCR followed. TCRdb re-derived calls from the multiplex PCR reads in MiXCR, one entry per CDR3 protein. The table records roughly 500,000 distinct CDR3 sequences, roughly 14% of them present only once. This entry is derived from a study of Graves' ophthalmopathy and Graves' hyperthyroidism. Overall study context: Untreated patients at initial diagnosis provided peripheral blood.

Notes on the study in general: The blood repertoire also included most expanded thyroid clonotypes above 0.001 frequency. Discriminating ophthalmopathy from stable hyperthyroidism, a 13-signature model attained a sensitivity of about 88% and a specificity of about 83%.

The CDR3 loop spans 15 amino acids. V lost 2 bases and J 2 bases, leaving 12 bases between the germline ends. This sequence joins TRBV12-3 or TRBV12-4 and TRBJ2-5; D possibly corresponds to TRBD2 (6 bases). This TCR came from a woman aged 25 to 39 with Graves' ophthalmopathy. What was sequenced was blood. CDR3 DNA: TGTGCCAGCAGTTTACGGACGGGGAGGCAAGAGACCCAGTACTTC. It specifies CASSLRTGRQETQYF.